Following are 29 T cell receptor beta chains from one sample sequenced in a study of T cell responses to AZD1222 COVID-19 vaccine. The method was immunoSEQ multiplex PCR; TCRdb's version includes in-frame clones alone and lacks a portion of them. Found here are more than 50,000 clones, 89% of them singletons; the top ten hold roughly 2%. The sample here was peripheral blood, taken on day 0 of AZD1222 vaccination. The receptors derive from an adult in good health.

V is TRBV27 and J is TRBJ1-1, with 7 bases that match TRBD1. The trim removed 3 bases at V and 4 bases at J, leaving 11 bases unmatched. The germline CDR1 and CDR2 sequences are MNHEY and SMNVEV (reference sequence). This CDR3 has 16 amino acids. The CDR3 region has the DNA TGTGCCAGCAGTTTTGCAAACAGGGGTGGGGGCACTGAAGCTTTCTTT. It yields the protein CASSFANRGGGTEAFF.

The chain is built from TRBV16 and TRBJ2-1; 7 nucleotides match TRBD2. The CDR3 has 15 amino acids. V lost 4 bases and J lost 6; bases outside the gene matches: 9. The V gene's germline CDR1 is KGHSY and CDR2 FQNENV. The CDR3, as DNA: TGTGCCAGCAGCCGAGGGACTACCTCGGGCAATGAGCAGTTCTTC. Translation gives CASSRGTTSGNEQFF. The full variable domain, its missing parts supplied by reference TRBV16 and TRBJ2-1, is GEEVAQTPKHLVRGEGQKAKLYCAPIKGHSYVFWYQQVLKNEFKFLISFQNENVFDETGMPKERFSAKCLPNSPCSLEIQATKLEDSAVYFCASSRGTTSGNEQFFGPGTRLTVL.

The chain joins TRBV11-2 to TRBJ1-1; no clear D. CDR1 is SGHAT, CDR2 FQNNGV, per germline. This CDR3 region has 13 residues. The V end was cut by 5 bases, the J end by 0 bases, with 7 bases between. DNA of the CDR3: TGTGCCAGCAGCCCAAAGATGAACACTGAAGCTTTCTTT. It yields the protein CASSPKMNTEAFF. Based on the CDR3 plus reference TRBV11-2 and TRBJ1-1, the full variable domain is EAGVAQSPRYKIIEKRQSVAFWCNPISGHATLYWYQQILGQGPKLLIQFQNNGVVDDSQLPKDRFSAERLKGVDSTLKIQPAKLEDSAVYLCASSPKMNTEAFFGQGTRLTVV.

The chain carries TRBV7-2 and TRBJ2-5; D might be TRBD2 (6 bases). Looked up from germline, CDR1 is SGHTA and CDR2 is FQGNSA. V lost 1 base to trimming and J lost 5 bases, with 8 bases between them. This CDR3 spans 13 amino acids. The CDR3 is CASSLGGRETQYF. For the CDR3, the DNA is TGTGCCAGCAGCTTAGGAGGGAGGGAGACCCAGTACTTC.

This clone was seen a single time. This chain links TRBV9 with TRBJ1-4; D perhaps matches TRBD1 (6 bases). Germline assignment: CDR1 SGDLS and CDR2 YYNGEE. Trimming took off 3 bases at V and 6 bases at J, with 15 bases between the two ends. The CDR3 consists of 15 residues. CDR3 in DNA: TGTGCCAGCAGCGACCCCCGGGACACCGATGAAAAACTGTTTTTT. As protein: CASSDPRDTDEKLFF.

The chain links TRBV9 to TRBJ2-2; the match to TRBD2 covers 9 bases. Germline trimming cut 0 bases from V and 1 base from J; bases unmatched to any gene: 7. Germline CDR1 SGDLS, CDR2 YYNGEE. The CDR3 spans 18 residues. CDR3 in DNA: TGTGCCAGCAGCGTAGAAATATATAGCGGGAGGAACACCGGGGAGCTGTTTTTT. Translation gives CASSVEIYSGRNTGELFF.

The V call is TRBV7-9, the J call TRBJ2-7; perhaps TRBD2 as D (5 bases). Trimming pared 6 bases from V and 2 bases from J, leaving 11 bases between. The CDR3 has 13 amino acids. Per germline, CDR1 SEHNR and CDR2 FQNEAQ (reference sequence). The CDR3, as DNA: TGTGCCAGCAGAGATGGACTCGCCTACGAGCAGTACTTC. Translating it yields CASRDGLAYEQYF.

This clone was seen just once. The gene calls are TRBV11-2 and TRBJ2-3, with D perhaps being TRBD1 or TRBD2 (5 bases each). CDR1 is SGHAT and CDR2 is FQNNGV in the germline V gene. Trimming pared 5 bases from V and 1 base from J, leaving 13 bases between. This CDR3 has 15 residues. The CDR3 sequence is CASSPRKGRTDTQYF. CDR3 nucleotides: TGTGCCAGCAGCCCCAGAAAGGGACGCACAGATACGCAGTATTTT.

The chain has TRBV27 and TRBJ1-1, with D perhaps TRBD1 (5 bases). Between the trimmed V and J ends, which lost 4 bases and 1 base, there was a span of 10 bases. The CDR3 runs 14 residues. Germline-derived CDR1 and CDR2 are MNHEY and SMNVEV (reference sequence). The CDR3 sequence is CASSWGQGNTEAFF. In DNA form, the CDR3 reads TGTGCCAGCAGTTGGGGTCAGGGGAACACTGAAGCTTTCTTT.

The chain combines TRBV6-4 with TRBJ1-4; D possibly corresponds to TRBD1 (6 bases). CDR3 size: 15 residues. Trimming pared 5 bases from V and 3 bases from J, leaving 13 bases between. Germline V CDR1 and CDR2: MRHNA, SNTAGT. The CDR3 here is CASSKTGSPNEKLFF. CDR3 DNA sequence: TGTGCCAGCAGTAAAACAGGGTCCCCTAATGAAAAACTGTTTTTT.

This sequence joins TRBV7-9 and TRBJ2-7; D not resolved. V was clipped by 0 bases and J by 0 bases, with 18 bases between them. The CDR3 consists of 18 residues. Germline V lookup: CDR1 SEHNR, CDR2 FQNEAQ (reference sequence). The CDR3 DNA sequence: TGTGCCAGCAGCTTAGCCATTTCCCGCACGGCGAGCTCCTACGAGCAGTACTTC. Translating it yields CASSLAISRTASSYEQYF.

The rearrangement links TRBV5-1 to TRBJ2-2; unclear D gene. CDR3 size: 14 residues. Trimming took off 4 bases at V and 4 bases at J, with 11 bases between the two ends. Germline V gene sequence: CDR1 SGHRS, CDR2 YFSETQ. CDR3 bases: TGCGCCAGCAGCCAGCAGGTGACCACCGGGGAGCTGTTTTTT. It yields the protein CASSQQVTTGELFF.

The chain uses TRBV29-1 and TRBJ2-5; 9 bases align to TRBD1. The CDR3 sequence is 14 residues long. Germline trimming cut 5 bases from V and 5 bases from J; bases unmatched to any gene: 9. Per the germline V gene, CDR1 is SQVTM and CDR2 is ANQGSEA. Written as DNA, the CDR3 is TGCAGCGTTACGGGACAGGGAGGATCTGAGACCCAGTACTTC. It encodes CSVTGQGGSETQYF.

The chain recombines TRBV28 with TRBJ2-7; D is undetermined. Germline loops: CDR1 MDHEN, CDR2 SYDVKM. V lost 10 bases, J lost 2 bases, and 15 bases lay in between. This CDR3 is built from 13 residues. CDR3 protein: CATSKGRTYEQYF. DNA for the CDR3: TGTGCCACCTCGAAGGGCAGGACCTACGAGCAGTACTTC. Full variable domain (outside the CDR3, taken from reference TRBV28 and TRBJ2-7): DVKVTQSSRYLVKRTGEKVFLECVQDMDHENMFWYRQDPGLGLRLIYFSYDVKMKEKGDIPEGYSVSREKKERFSLILESASTNQTSMYLCATSKGRTYEQYFGPGTRLTVT.

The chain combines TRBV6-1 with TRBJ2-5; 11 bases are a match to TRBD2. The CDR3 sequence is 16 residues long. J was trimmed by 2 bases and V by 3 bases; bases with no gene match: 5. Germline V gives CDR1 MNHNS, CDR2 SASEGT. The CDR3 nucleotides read TGTGCCAGCAGTGAGCTAGCGGGAGGACCTCAAGAGACCCAGTACTTC. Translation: CASSELAGGPQETQYF.

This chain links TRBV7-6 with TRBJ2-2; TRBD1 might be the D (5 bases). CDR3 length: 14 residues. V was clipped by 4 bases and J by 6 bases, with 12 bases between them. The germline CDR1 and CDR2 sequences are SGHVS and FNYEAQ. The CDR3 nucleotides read TGTGCCAGCAGCTCAGACAGTTGGGCCGGGGAGCTGTTTTTT. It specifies CASSSDSWAGELFF.

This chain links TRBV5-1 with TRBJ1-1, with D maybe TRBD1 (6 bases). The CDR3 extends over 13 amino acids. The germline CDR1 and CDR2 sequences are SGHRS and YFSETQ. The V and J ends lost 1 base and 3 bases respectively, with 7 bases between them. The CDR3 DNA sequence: TGCGCCAGCAGCTTGAGGGGGGACACTGAAGCTTTCTTT. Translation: CASSLRGDTEAFF.

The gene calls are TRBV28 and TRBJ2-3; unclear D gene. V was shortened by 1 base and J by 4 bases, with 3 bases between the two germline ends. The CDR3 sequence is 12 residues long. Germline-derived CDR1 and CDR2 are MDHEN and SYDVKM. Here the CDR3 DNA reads TGTGCCAGCAGTTTATACCCAGATACGCAGTATTTT. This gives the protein CASSLYPDTQYF. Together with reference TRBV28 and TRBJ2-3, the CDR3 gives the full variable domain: DVKVTQSSRYLVKRTGEKVFLECVQDMDHENMFWYRQDPGLGLRLIYFSYDVKMKEKGDIPEGYSVSREKKERFSLILESASTNQTSMYLCASSLYPDTQYFGPGTRLTVL.

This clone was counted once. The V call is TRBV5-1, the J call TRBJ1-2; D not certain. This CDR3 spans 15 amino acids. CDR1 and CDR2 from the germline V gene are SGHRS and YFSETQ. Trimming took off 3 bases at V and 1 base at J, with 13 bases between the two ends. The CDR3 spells CASSWWTGDNYGYTF. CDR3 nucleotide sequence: TGCGCCAGCAGCTGGTGGACGGGAGATAACTATGGCTACACCTTC.

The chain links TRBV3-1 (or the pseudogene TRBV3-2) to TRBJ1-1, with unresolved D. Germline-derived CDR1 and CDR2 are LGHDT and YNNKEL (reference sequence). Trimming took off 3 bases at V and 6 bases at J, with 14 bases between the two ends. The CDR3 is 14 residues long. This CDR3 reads CASSQNDPVAEAFF. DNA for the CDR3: TGTGCCAGCAGCCAGAACGACCCAGTCGCTGAAGCTTTCTTT.

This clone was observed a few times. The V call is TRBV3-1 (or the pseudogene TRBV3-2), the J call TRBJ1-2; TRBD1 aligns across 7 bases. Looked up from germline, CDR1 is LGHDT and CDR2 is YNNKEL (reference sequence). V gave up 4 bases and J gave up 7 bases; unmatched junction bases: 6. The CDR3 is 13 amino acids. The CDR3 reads CASSPDRVSGYTF. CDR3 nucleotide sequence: TGTGCCAGCAGCCCAGACAGGGTGTCTGGCTACACCTTC.

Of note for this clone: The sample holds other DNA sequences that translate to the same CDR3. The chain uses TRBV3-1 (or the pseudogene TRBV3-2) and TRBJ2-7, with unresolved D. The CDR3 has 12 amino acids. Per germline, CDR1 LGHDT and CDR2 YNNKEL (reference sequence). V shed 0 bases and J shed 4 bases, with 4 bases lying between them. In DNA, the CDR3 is TGTGCCAGCAGCCAAGAAGGATACGAGCAGTACTTC. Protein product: CASSQEGYEQYF.

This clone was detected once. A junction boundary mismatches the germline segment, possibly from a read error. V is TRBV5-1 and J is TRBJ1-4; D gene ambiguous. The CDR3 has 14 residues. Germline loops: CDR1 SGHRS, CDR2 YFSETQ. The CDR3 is CASSKGRLNEELFF. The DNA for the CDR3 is TGCGCCAGCAGCAAAGGACGGCTGAATGAAGAACTGTTTTTT.

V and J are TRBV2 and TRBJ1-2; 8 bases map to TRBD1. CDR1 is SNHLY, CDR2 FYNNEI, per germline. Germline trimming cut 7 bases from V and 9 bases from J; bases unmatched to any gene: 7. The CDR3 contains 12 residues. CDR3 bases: TGTGCCAGCACCTCGGACAGGGTGCGCTACACCTTC. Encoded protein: CASTSDRVRYTF.

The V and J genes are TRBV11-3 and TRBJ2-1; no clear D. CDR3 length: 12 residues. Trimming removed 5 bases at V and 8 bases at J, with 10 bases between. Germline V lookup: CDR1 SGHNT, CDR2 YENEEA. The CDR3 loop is CASSVDSHEQFF. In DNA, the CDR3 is TGTGCCAGCAGCGTTGACTCCCATGAGCAGTTCTTC.

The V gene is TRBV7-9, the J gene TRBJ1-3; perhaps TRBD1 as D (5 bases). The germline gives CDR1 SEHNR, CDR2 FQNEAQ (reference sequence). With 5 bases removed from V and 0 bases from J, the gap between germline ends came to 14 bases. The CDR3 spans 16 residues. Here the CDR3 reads CASSPVDRLSGNTIYF. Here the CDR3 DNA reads TGTGCCAGCAGCCCAGTCGACAGACTCTCTGGAAACACCATATATTTT.

The CDR3 here is CASSLMGQGNEQFF. CDR3 DNA sequence: TGTGCCAGCAGCTTAATGGGACAGGGGAATGAGCAGTTCTTC. V usage is TRBV7-9 and J usage is TRBJ2-1, with TRBD1 identical over 10 bases. J lost 7 bases, V lost 2 bases, and 2 bases had no gene match. CDR1 and CDR2 from the germline V gene are SEHNR and FQNEAQ (reference sequence). This CDR3 comprises 14 residues.

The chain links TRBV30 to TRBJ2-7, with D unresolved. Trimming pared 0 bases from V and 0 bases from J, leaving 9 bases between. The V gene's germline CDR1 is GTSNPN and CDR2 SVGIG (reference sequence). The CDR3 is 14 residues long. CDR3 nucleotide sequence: TGTGCCTGGAGTGTAGGACCTTACTCCTACGAGCAGTACTTC. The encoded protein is CAWSVGPYSYEQYF.

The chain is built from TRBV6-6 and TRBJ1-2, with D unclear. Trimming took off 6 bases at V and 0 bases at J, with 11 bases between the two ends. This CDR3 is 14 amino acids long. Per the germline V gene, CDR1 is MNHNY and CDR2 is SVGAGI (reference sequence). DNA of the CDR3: TGTGCCAGCAGAGATCCCGAGACTAACTATGGCTACACCTTC. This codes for CASRDPETNYGYTF.